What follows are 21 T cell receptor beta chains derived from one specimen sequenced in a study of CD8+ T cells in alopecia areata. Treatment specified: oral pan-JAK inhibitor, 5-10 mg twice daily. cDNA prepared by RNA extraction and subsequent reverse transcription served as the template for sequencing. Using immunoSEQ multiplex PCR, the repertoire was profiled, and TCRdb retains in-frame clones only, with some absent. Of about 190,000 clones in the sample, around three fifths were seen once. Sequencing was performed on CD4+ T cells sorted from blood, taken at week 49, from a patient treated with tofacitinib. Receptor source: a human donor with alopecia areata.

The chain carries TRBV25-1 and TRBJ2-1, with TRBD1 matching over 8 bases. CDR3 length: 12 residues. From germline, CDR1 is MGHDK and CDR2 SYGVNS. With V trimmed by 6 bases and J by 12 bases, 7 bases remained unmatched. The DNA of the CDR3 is TGTGCCAGCAGCCGGACAGGGAATCGGCAGTTCTTC. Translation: CASSRTGNRQFF.

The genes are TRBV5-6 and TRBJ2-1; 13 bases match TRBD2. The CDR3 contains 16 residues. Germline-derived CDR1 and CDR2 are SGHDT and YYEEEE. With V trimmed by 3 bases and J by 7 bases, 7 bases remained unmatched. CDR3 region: CASSYWTSGGGNEQFF. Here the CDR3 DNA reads TGTGCCAGCAGCTACTGGACTAGCGGGGGAGGGAATGAGCAGTTCTTC. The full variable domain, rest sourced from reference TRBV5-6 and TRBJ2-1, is DAGVTQSPTHLIKTRGQQVTLRCSPKSGHDTVSWYQQALGQGPQFIFQYYEEEERQRGNFPDRFSGHQFPNYSSELNVNALLLGDSALYLCASSYWTSGGGNEQFFGPGTRLTVL.

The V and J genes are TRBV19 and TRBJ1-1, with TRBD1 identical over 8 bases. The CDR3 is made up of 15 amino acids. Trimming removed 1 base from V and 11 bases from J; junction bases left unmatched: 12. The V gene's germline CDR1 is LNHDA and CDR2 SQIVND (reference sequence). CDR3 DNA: TGTGCCAGTAGTATAGCTGGACAGGGCGACATTGGGGCTTTCTTT. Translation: CASSIAGQGDIGAFF.

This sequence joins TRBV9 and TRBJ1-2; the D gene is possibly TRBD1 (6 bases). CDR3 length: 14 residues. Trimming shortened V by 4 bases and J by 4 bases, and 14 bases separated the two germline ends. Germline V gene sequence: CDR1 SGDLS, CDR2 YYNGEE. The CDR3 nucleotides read TGTGCCAGCAGCTCCTCAGGGGATGTCTATGGCTACACCTTC. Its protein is CASSSSGDVYGYTF. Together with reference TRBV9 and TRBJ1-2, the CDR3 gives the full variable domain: DSGVTQTPKHLITATGQRVTLRCSPRSGDLSVYWYQQSLDQGLQFLIQYYNGEERAKGNILERFSAQQFPDLHSELNLSSLELGDSALYFCASSSSGDVYGYTFGSGTRLTVV.

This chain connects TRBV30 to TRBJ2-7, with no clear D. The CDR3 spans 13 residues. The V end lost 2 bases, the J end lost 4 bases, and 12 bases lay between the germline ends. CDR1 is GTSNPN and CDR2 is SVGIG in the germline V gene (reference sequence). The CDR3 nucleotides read TGTGCCTGGAGTCCTGGGCAGAAATACGAGCAGTACTTC. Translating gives CAWSPGQKYEQYF.

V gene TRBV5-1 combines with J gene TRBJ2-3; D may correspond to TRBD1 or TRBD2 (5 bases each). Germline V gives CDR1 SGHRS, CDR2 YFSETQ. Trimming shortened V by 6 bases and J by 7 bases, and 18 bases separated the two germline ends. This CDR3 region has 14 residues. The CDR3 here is CASMDGGIGNTQYF. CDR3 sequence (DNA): TGCGCCAGCATGGATGGGGGAATCGGAAATACGCAGTATTTT.

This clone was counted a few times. The CDR3, as DNA: TGTGCCACCAGCAGAGATGGGGTCACCGGGGAGCTGTTTTTT. Encoded protein: CATSRDGVTGELFF. The V gene is TRBV15, the J gene TRBJ2-2, with D unclear. CDR1 and CDR2 from the germline V gene are LNHNV and YYDKDF (reference sequence). The germline V and J ends were trimmed by 0 bases and 4 bases, with 6 bases remaining between them. This CDR3 region has 14 residues.

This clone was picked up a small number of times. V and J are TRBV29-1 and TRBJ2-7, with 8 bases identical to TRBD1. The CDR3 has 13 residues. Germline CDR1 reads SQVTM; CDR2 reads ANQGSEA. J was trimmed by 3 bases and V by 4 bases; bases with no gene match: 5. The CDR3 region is CSVVGQGYYEQYF. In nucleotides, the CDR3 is TGCAGCGTTGTCGGACAGGGATACTACGAGCAGTACTTC.

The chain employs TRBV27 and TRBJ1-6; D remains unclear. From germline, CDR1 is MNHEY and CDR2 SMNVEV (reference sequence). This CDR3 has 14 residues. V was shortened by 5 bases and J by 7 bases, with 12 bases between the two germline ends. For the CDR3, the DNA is TGTGCCAGCAGTACATTGGACCGGAATTCACCCCTCCACTTT. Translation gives CASSTLDRNSPLHF.

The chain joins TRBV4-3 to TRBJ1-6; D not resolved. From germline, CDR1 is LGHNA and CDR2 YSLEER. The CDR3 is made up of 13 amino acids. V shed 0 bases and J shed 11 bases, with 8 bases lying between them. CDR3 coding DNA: TGCGCCAGCAGCCAAGACCCTGCCGCACCCCTCCACTTT. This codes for CASSQDPAAPLHF.

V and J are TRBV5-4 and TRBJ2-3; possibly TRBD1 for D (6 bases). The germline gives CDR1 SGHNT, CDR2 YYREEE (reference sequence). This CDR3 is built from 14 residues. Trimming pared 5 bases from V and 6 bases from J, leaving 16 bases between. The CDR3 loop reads CASRRGYNEDTQYF. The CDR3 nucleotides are TGTGCCAGCAGAAGGGGGTACAACGAGGATACGCAGTATTTT.

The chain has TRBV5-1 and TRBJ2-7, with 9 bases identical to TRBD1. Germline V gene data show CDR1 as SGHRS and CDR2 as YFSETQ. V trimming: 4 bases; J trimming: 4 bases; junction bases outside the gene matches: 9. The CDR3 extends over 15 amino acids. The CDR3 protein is CASSPRQTGGYEQYF. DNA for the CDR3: TGCGCCAGCAGCCCCCGCCAGACAGGGGGTTACGAGCAGTACTTC.

CDR3 sequence: CASHRDINNQPQHF. Written as DNA, the CDR3 is TGTGCCAGTCACCGGGACATCAACAATCAGCCCCAGCATTTT. J is TRBJ1-5 and V is TRBV2, with a weak D call TRBD1 (6 bases). Germline V CDR1 and CDR2: SNHLY, FYNNEI. The CDR3 loop spans 14 amino acids. The V end was cut by 9 bases, the J end by 3 bases, with 15 bases between.

The CDR3 DNA reads TGTGCCAGCAGCTTAGGCCGGGACTGGACCAATGGCTACACCTTC. Translation gives CASSLGRDWTNGYTF. V is TRBV13 and J is TRBJ1-2; possible D gene TRBD1, 5 bases. Trimming stripped 0 bases from V and 6 bases from J, with 14 bases between. This CDR3 is built from 15 residues. Germline V CDR1 and CDR2: PRHDT, FYEKMQ (reference sequence).

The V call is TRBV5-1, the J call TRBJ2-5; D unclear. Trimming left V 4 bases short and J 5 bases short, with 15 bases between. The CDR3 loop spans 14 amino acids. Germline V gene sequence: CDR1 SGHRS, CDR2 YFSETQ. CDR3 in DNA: TGCGCCAGCAGCCCCGCCTCTTGGTCGGAGACCCAGTACTTC. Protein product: CASSPASWSETQYF.

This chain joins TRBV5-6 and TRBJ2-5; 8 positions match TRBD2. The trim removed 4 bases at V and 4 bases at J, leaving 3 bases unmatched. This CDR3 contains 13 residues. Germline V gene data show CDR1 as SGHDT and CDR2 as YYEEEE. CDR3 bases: TGTGCCAGCAGCCTAGGACTAGCAGAGACCCAGTACTTC. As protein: CASSLGLAETQYF.

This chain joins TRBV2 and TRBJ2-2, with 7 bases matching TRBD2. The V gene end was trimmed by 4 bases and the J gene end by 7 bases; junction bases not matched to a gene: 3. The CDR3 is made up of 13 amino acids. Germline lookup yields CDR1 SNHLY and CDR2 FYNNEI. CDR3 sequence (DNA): TGTGCCAGCAGTGTAGCGGGCGTCGGGGAGCTGTTTTTT. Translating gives CASSVAGVGELFF. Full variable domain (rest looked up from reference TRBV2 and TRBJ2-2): EPEVTQTPSHQVTQMGQEVILRCVPISNHLYFYWYRQILGQKVEFLVSFYNNEISEKSEIFDDQFSVERPDGSNFTLKIRSTKLEDSAMYFCASSVAGVGELFFGEGSRLTVL.

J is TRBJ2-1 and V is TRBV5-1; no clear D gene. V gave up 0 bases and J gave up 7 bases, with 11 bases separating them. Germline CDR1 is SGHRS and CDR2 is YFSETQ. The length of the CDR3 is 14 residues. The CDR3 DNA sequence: TGCGCCAGCAGCTTGGAGGGCGCGAGTAATGAGCAGTTCTTC. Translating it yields CASSLEGASNEQFF. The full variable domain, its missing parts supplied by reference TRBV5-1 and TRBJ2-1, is KAGVTQTPRYLIKTRGQQVTLSCSPISGHRSVSWYQQTPGQGLQFLFEYFSETQRNKGNFPGRFSGRQFSNSRSEMNVSTLELGDSALYLCASSLEGASNEQFFGPGTRLTVL.

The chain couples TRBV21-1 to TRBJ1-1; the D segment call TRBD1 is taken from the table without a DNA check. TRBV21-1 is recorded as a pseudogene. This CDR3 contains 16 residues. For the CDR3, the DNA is TGTGCCAGCAGAACCGGGACACTAGGTGGGAACGGCCGAGCTTTCTTT. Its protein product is CASRTGTLGGNGRAFF.

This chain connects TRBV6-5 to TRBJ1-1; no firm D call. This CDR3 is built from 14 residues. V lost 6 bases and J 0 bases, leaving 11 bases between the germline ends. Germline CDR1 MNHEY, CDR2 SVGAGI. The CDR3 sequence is CASRNNGLNTEAFF. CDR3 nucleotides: TGTGCCAGCAGGAACAATGGTCTGAACACTGAAGCTTTCTTT.

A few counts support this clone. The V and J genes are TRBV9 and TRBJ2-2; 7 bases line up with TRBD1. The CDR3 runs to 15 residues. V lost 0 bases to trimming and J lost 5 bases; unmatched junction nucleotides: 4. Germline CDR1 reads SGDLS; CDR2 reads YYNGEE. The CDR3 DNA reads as TGTGCCAGCAGCGTAGGACAGGGATGGACCGGGGAGCTGTTTTTT. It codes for CASSVGQGWTGELFF.